This TCR beta chain was sequenced for a study of CXCR3-negative and CXCR3-positive naive CD8 T cells. The study, taken as a whole, reports: The study found comparably high diversity in both naive subsets and much lower diversity in memory CD8+ cells. Compared with CXCR3-negative naive cells, CXCR3-positive naive cells showed more hydrophobic TRB CDR3s. CXCR3 expression partially decreased after cryopreservation; most assays used fresh PBMCs. The study inferred TCR strength from TRB CDR3 properties and found comparable surface CD5 between naive subsets.

The CDR3 extends over 16 amino acids. Per the germline V gene, CDR1 is SGHVS and CDR2 is FNYEAQ. Researchers prepared the TRB cDNA libraries using 5' RACE with UMI labels. Each CDR3 protein gets one entry in TCRdb, which reprocessed the 5' RACE reads and gives no DNA. The ten most abundant clones cover about 0.61% of a sample with 100,000 to 150,000 distinct CDR3 sequences. On this clonotype itself: Its target is not known.

This TCR derives from a human donor in good health. Some clones in this sample may be carry-over from other donors' samples. Sequenced sample: naive CXCR3+ CD8+ T cells from blood. Subset given: CD45RO-CCR7+CD27+CD95- naive CD8+ T cells expressing CXCR3 (TNR3+). The gene calls are TRBV7-6 and TRBJ2-1; the D gene TCRdb calls, TRBD2, cannot be checked with no DNA. CDR3 loop: CASSHSGSGGYNEQFF.